This note documents a single T cell receptor (beta chain) sequence. No antigen is known for it. Sequencing of the DNA from cultured CD4+ T cells was carried out with the Oncomine TCR Beta short-read assay. TCRdb re-called the PCR reads with MiXCR, one entry per CDR3 protein. The repertoire holds more than 25,000 distinct CDR3 sequences, roughly 38% seen once, with about 3.7% in the top ten. These data come from a study of vaccination and CD4 T cells after COVID-19. Study background: The study enrolled six male and four female convalescents, two of whom were Hispanic. Researchers took samples from three convalescent patients on day 14 and on days 161 to 241 after vaccination.

Regarding the study as a whole: A nonsignificant rise from roughly 22 to 38 was seen in the median number of SARS-CoV-2-reactive clonotypes.

Time point: late sampling 161 to 241 days after vaccination in a few convalescent patients. The treatment was: roughly nine-day PBMC culture with coronavirus spike peptide pools or control peptides (ViraFEST assay). Following expansion of antigen-specific T cells with peptide pools, ViraFEST then sequenced TCRs. The CDR3 sequence is 12 residues long. Trimming at V came to 6 bases and at J to 6 bases, leaving 6 bases not matched to a gene. Germline assignment: CDR1 DFQATT and CDR2 SNEGSKA (reference sequence). Here the sequenced sample was CD4+ T cells from blood, cultured in vitro, taken about 7 months after SARS-CoV-2 vaccination. The origin of this receptor is a human donor who had recovered from COVID-19. This rearrangement joins TRBV20-1 to TRBJ1-1, with 8 nucleotides matching TRBD1. Here the CDR3 reads CSAIRGLAEAFF. In DNA, the CDR3 is TGCAGTGCCATCAGGGGGCTGGCTGAAGCTTTCTTT.